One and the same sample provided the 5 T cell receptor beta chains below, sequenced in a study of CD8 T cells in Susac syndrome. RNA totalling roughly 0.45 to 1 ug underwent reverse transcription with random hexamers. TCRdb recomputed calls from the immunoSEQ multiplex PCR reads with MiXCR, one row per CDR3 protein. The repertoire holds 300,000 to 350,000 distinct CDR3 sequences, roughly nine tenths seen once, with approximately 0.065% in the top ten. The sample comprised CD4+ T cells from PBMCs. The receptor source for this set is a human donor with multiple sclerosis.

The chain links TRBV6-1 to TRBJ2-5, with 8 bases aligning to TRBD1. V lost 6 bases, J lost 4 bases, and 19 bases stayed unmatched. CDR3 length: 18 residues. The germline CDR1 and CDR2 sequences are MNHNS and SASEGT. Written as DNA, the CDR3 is TGTGCCAGCAGGGCCCCTTCGGGGACAGGCCGGGCCCCAGAGACCCAGTACTTC. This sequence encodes CASRAPSGTGRAPETQYF.

The CDR3 loop reads CASSVDRGQREKLFF. The CDR3 coding sequence is TGTGCCAGCAGCGTCGACAGGGGGCAGCGGGAAAAACTGTTTTTT. The V call is TRBV9, the J call TRBJ1-4; 10 nucleotides agree with TRBD1. This CDR3 has 15 amino acids. Germline V CDR1 and CDR2: SGDLS, YYNGEE. V was pared by 2 bases and J by 8 bases, with 6 bases of the junction left unmatched.

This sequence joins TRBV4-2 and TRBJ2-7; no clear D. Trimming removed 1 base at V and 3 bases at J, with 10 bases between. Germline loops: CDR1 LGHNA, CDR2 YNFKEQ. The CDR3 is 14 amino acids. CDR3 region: CASSQGEGLYEQYF. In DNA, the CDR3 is TGTGCCAGCAGCCAAGGTGAAGGGCTCTACGAGCAGTACTTC.

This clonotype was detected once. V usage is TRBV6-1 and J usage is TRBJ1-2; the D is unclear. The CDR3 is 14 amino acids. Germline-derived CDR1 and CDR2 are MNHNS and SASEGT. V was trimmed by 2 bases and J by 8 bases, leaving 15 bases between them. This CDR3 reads CASSESWEGRGYTF. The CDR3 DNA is TGTGCCAGCAGTGAAAGTTGGGAGGGAAGAGGCTACACCTTC.

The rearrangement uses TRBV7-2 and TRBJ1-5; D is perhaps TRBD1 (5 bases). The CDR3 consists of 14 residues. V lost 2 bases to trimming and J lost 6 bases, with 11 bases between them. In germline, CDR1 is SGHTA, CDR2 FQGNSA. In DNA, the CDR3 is TGTGCCAGCAGCTTACAGGGCGCAAGTCAGCCCCAGCATTTT. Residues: CASSLQGASQPQHF. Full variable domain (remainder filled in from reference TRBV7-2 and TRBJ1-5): GAGVSQSPSNKVTEKGKDVELRCDPISGHTALYWYRQSLGQGLEFLIYFQGNSAPDKSGLPSDRFSAERTGGSVSTLTIQRTQQEDSAVYLCASSLQGASQPQHFGDGTRLSIL.